This entry features one T cell receptor beta chain sequence. The antigen is unknown. This sample stems from a study of early T cells in non-severe SARS-CoV-2 infection. Study as a whole: Chains were not paired, and sequencing was done on bulk RNA from unsorted whole blood. Points from the study as a whole: Matching with VDJdb favored anti-spike CD8 responses (missing private and CD4 specificities).

V was cut by 9 bases and J by 9 bases, with 20 bases left in between. The CDR3 loop spans 14 amino acids. Germline V gene sequence: CDR1 SGHAT, CDR2 FQNNGV. Attached unique molecular identifiers marked individual cDNA molecules. Each CDR3 protein is one row after TCRdb ran MiXCR on the 5' RACE reads. The sample contains about 59,000 distinct CDR3 sequences, around 14% of which appear only once. V usage is TRBV11-2 and J usage is TRBJ2-2; maybe TRBD2 (6 bases). The receptor was isolated from an adult who was a healthcare worker with PCR-confirmed SARS-CoV-2 infection or an uninfected control (not recorded which). The input for sequencing was whole blood, taken at baseline. CDR3: CASKTEGFVRELFF. CDR3 DNA sequence: TGTGCCAGTAAAACGGAGGGTTTTGTGAGGGAGCTGTTTTTT.